The clone carrying this T cell receptor beta chain was seen many times. As yet, its antigen is unknown. The data originate from a study of CD8 T cells in ankylosing spondylitis. Study-wide findings and caveats: Matched ankylosing spondylitis synovial fluid reportedly contained a significantly enriched population of disease-linked clones. A TCR beta motif made of under 10 highly homologous variants seemed typical of ankylosing spondylitis blood. In synovial fluid and blood from reactive arthritis, some motif variants were previously reported.

J was trimmed by 7 bases and V by 5 bases; bases with no gene match: 7. The CDR3 is made up of 15 amino acids. Quantitative molecular-barcoded 5'-RACE generated the TCR beta libraries. TCRdb re-called the 5' RACE reads through MiXCR, storing one row per CDR3 protein. The sample lists some 140,000 distinct CDR3 sequences, about an eighth occurring once. The chain uses TRBV12-3 or TRBV12-4 and TRBJ2-1; the match to TRBD1 covers 11 bases. Specimen: blood, either unsorted or a sorted T cell fraction (not recorded which). This TCR was recovered from a female donor with ankylosing spondylitis or in good health (not recorded which). CDR3 bases: TGTGCCAGCAGTCGGGACAGGGGGATTGAAAATGAGCAGTTCTTC. It codes for CASSRDRGIENEQFF.